This T cell receptor beta chain was retrieved from a study of blood T cell repertoires in COVID-19. Study-level information: Samples representing acute and convalescent COVID-19 were sourced from the United States, Italy and Spain. T cells, B-cell-depleted T cells, or PBMCs provided the cDNA or gDNA that served as material.

The authors' processing: Estimates of nucleated cell counts were drawn from the amplification of reference gene primers. Using immunoSEQ multiplex PCR, the repertoire was profiled, and TCRdb retains in-frame clones only, with some absent. From that table come the V and J calls and clone size; the DNA was used to work out D and trimming. Of 210,000 or so clones listed, about 90% are singletons. The trim removed 4 bases at V and 7 bases at J, leaving 1 base unmatched. The CDR3 runs 14 residues. CDR1 and CDR2 from the germline V gene are SGHRS and YFSETQ. Enrolment of Seattle patients took place during active infection, and they were followed longitudinally.

The receptor was isolated from a man aged 25 to 40 with COVID-19, enrolled during active disease. The sequencing sample was made of peripheral blood. This chain links TRBV5-1 with TRBJ1-6; 11 bases map to TRBD1. The CDR3 is CASSGQGANSPLHF. The CDR3 DNA reads TGCGCCAGCAGCGGACAGGGGGCGAATTCACCCCTCCACTTT. Complete variable domain (other parts from reference TRBV5-1 and TRBJ1-6): KAGVTQTPRYLIKTRGQQVTLSCSPISGHRSVSWYQQTPGQGLQFLFEYFSETQRNKGNFPGRFSGRQFSNSRSEMNVSTLELGDSALYLCASSGQGANSPLHFGNGTRLTVT.